This TCR beta chain was found in a study of response to subunit inactivated influenza vaccine. Study observations and caveats: The authors suggested that few new T cells are recruited per seasonal influenza vaccination.

MiXCR was run by TCRdb on the RT-PCR reads, yielding one entry per CDR3 protein. The data contain approximately 700,000 distinct CDR3 sequences, about 14% of them singletons. J gave up 2 bases and V 4 bases, and 2 bases lay outside the gene matches. The CDR3 has 13 amino acids. Per the germline V gene, CDR1 is SQVTM and CDR2 is ANQGSEA. About this clonotype: The antigen remains unidentified.

The receptor's source is a man aged 45-65 years who received an inactivated influenza vaccine. V is TRBV29-1 and J is TRBJ1-2, with 9 bases that match TRBD1. Here the sequenced sample was PBMCs from blood, taken approximately 15 days before vaccination. CDR3 nucleotides: TGCAGCGTTGTGGACAGGGGCAACTATGGCTACACCTTC. Translation gives CSVVDRGNYGYTF.